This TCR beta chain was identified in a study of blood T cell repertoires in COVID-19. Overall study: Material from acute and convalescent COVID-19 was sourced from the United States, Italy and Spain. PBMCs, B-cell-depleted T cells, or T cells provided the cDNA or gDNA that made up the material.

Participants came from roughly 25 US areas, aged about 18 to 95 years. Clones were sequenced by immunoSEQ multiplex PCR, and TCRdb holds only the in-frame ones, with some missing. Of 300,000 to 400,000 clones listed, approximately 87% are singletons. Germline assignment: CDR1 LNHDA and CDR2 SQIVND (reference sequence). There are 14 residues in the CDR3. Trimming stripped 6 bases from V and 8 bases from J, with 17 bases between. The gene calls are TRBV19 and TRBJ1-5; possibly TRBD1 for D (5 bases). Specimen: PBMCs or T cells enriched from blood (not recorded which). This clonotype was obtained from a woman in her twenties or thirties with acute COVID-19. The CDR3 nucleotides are TGTGCCAGTAGAGTGCGGGACCGCTCCGAGCCCCAGCATTTT. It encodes CASRVRDRSEPQHF.